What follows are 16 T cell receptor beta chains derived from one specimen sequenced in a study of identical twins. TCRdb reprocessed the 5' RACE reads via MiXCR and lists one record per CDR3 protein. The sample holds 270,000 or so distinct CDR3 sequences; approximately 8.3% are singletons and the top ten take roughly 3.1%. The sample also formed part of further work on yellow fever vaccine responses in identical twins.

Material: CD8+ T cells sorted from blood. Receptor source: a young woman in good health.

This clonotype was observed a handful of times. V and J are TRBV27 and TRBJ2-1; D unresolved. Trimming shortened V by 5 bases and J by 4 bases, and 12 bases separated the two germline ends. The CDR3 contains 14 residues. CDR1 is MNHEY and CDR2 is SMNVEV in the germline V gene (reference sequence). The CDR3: CASSLLDTYNEQFF. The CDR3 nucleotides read TGTGCCAGCAGTCTACTCGACACTTACAATGAGCAGTTCTTC.

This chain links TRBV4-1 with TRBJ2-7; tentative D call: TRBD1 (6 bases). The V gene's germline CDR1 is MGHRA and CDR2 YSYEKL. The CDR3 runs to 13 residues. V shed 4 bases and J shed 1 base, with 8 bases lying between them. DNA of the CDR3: TGCGCCAGCAGCCGGGACATTTCCTACGAGCAGTACTTC. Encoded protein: CASSRDISYEQYF.

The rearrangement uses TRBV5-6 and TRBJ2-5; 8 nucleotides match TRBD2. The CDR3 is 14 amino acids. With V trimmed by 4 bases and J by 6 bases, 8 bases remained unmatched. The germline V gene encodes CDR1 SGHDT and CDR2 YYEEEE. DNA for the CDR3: TGTGCCAGCAGCCTCGGGGGGGATGTCAAGACCCAGTACTTC. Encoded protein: CASSLGGDVKTQYF.

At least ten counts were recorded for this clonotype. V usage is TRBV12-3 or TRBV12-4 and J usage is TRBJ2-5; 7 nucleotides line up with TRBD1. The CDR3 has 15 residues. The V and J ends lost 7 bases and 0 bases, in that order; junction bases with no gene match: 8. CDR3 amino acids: CASTPGQFDQETQYF. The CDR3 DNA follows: TGTGCCAGCACCCCGGGACAGTTTGACCAAGAGACCCAGTACTTC.

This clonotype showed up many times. This CDR3 reads CASSLVLGLKNIQYF. The CDR3 DNA reads TGTGCCAGCAGCTTAGTTTTAGGGCTCAAAAACATTCAGTACTTC. The chain is built from TRBV7-2 and TRBJ2-4; D is uncertain. The CDR3 is 15 amino acids. The germline V gene has CDR1 SGHTA and CDR2 FQGNSA. The V end was cut by 1 base, the J end by 3 bases, with 10 bases between.

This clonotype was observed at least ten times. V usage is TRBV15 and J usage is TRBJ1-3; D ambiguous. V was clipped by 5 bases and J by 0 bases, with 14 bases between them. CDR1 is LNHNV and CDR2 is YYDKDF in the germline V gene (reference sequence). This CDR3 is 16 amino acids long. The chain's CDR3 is CATSGWTASSGNTIYF. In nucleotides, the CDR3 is TGTGCCACCAGCGGATGGACGGCCAGCTCTGGAAACACCATATATTTT.

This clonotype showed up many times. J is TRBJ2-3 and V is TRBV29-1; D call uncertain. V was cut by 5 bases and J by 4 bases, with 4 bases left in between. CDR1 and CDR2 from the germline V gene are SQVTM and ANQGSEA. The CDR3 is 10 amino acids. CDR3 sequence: CSVLADTQYF. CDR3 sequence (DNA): TGCAGCGTTCTGGCAGATACGCAGTATTTT.

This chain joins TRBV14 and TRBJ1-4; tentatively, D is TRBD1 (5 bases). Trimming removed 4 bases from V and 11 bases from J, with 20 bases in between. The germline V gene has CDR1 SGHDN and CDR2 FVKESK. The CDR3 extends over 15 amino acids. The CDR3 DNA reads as TGTGCCAGCAGCCGTTACGGGACCCCAGAACCTAAACTGTTTTTT. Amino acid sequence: CASSRYGTPEPKLFF. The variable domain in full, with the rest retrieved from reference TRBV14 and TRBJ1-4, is EAGVTQFPSHSVIEKGQTVTLRCDPISGHDNLYWYRRVMGKEIKFLLHFVKESKQDESGMPNNRFLAERTGGTYSTLKVQPAELEDSGVYFCASSRYGTPEPKLFFGSGTQLSVL.

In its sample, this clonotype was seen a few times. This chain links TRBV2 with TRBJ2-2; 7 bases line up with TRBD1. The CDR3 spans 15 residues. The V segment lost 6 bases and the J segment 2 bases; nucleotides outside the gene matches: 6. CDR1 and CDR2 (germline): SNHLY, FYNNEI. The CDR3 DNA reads TGTGCCAGCAGAACAGGGGAAACTAACACCGGGGAGCTGTTTTTT. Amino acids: CASRTGETNTGELFF.

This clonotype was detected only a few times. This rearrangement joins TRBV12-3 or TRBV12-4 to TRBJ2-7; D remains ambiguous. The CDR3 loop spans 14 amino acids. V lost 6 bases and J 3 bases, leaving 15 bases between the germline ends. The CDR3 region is CASSSTSAYYEQYF. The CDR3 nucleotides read TGTGCCAGCAGCTCTACCTCGGCCTACTACGAGCAGTACTTC.

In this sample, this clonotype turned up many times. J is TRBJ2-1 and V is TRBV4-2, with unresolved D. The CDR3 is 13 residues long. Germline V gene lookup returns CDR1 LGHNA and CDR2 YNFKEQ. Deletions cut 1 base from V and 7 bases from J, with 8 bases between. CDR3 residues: CASSQVIENEQFF. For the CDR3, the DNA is TGTGCCAGCAGCCAAGTTATTGAGAATGAGCAGTTCTTC.

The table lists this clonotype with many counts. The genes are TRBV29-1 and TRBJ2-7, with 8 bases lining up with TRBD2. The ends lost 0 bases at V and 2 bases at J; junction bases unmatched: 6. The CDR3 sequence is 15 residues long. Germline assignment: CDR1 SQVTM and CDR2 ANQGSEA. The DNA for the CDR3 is TGCAGCGTTGAAGATTGGCGGGGGGTTGCCTACGAGCAGTACTTC. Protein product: CSVEDWRGVAYEQYF.

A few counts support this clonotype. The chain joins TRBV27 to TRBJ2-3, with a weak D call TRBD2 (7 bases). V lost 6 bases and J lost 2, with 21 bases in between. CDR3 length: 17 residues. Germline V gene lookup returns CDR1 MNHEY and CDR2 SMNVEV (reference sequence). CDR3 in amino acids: CASSTGGGGRSTDTQYF. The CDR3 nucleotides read TGTGCCAGCAGCACCGGAGGGGGGGGGAGGTCCACAGATACGCAGTATTTT.

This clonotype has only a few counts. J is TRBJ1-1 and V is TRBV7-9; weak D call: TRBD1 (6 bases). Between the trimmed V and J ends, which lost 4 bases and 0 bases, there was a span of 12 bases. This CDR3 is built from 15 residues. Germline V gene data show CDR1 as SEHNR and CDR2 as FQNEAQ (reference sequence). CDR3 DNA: TGTGCCAGCAGCTCACGGGACAACATGAACACTGAAGCTTTCTTT. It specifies CASSSRDNMNTEAFF.

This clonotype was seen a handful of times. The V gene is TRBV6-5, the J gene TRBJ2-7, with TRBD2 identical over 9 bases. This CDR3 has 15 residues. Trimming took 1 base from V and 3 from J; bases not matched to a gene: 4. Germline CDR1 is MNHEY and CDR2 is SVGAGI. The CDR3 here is CASSYLSGRSYEQYF. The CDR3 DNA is TGTGCCAGCAGTTACTTAAGCGGGAGGAGCTACGAGCAGTACTTC.

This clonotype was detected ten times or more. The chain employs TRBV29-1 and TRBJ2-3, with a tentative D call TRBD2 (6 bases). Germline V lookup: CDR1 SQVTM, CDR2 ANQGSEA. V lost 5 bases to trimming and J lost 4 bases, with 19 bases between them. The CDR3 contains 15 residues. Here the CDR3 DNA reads TGCAGCGTTTATAATACGGGAGAGCTGTCAGATACGCAGTATTTT. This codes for CSVYNTGELSDTQYF.